The rows below give T cell receptor beta chains drawn from one sample of a study of CD4 T cells in relation to SARS-CoV-2 and coronaviruses. Their antigens remain unidentified. Sequencing used immunoSEQ multiplex PCR; TCRdb keeps in-frame clones, though not all of them. The sample contains 35,000 to 45,000 clones, 77% of which appear only once. The source material was memory CD4+ T cells from PBMCs, cultured in vitro. The origin of the receptors is an adult with COVID-19. Each CDR3 is given with its conserved first and last residue. The D gene is left open where the match is weak. Size is stated for part of the rows, as once, few or many counts, or as a class when the clone is expanded.

V gene: TRBV19; D gene: TRBD2; J gene: TRBJ2-1; clone size: -; CDR3 length: 19; CDR3 protein: CASSIGFYGTSGRSSEQFF; CDR3 DNA: TGTGCCAGTAGTATCGGTTTTTACGGGACTAGCGGGAGGAGCAGTGAGCAGTTCTTC
V gene: TRBV11-3; D gene: TRBD2; J gene: TRBJ2-3; clone size: -; CDR3 length: 17; CDR3 protein: CASSLGLAGDGTDTQYF; CDR3 DNA: TGTGCCAGCAGCTTGGGTCTAGCGGGAGACGGTACAGATACGCAGTATTTT
V gene: TRBV2; D gene: TRBD1; J gene: TRBJ1-6; clone size: few; CDR3 length: 15; CDR3 protein: CASSARQGQESPLHF; CDR3 DNA: TGTGCCAGCAGTGCAAGACAGGGGCAGGAGTCACCCCTCCACTTT
V gene: TRBV3-1/TRBV3-2; D gene: TRBD2; J gene: TRBJ2-2; clone size: -; CDR3 length: 17; CDR3 protein: CASSQGYKAGEGGELFF; CDR3 DNA: TGTGCCAGCAGCCAAGGGTATAAAGCGGGAGAAGGCGGGGAGCTGTTTTTT
V gene: TRBV9; D gene: TRBD1; J gene: TRBJ1-3; clone size: -; CDR3 length: 14; CDR3 protein: CASSVATGVNTIYF; CDR3 DNA: TGTGCCAGCAGCGTAGCTACAGGGGTAAACACCATATATTTT
V gene: TRBV27; D gene: -; J gene: TRBJ2-7; clone size: few; CDR3 length: 12; CDR3 protein: CASSNRRGEQYF; CDR3 DNA: TGTGCCAGCAGTAACAGAAGGGGCGAGCAGTACTTC
V gene: TRBV7-3; D gene: -; J gene: TRBJ1-2; clone size: -; CDR3 length: 13; CDR3 protein: CASSLGSGQGYTF; CDR3 DNA: TGTGCCAGCAGCTTAGGGTCAGGTCAAGGCTACACCTTC
V gene: TRBV2; D gene: -; J gene: TRBJ1-1; clone size: -; CDR3 length: 15; CDR3 protein: CASRGLGRGGTEAFF; CDR3 DNA: TGTGCCAGCAGGGGGCTGGGAAGGGGAGGGACTGAAGCTTTCTTT
V gene: TRBV2; D gene: TRBD1; J gene: TRBJ2-3; clone size: -; CDR3 length: 13; CDR3 protein: CASSVGTGDTQYF; CDR3 DNA: TGTGCCAGCAGTGTGGGGACAGGGGATACGCAGTATTTT
V gene: TRBV5-6; D gene: -; J gene: TRBJ2-7; clone size: -; CDR3 length: 14; CDR3 protein: CASSRGLRGYEQYF; CDR3 DNA: TGTGCCAGCAGTCGGGGGCTTCGAGGCTACGAGCAGTACTTC
V gene: TRBV2; D gene: TRBD1; J gene: TRBJ1-5; clone size: -; CDR3 length: 15; CDR3 protein: CASSSDRLSNQPQHF; CDR3 DNA: TGTGCCAGCAGTTCGGACAGGCTCAGCAATCAGCCCCAGCATTTT
V gene: TRBV6-5; D gene: -; J gene: TRBJ2-2; clone size: few; CDR3 length: 14; CDR3 protein: CASSQGEATGELFF; CDR3 DNA: TGTGCCAGCAGTCAGGGGGAGGCCACCGGGGAGCTGTTTTTT
V gene: TRBV5-1; D gene: -; J gene: TRBJ2-1; clone size: -; CDR3 length: 15; CDR3 protein: CASSYRVSSYNEQFF; CDR3 DNA: TGCGCCAGCAGCTACCGCGTTAGCTCCTACAATGAGCAGTTCTTC
V gene: TRBV15; D gene: -; J gene: TRBJ2-5; clone size: -; CDR3 length: 14; CDR3 protein: CATSRDLGPETQYF; CDR3 DNA: TGTGCCACCAGCAGAGATTTGGGGCCCGAGACCCAGTACTTC
V gene: TRBV30; D gene: -; J gene: TRBJ1-1; clone size: few; CDR3 length: 13; CDR3 protein: CAWSVFDRSEAFF; CDR3 DNA: TGTGCCTGGAGTGTATTCGACCGGTCGGAAGCTTTCTTT
V gene: TRBV29-1; D gene: -; J gene: TRBJ2-2; clone size: -; CDR3 length: 16; CDR3 protein: CSVGEGRVTNTGELFF; CDR3 DNA: TGCAGCGTTGGAGAGGGCAGGGTAACGAACACCGGGGAGCTGTTTTTT
V gene: TRBV6-1; D gene: -; J gene: TRBJ1-5; clone size: -; CDR3 length: 16; CDR3 protein: CASSEVGFWSNQPQHF; CDR3 DNA: TGTGCCAGCAGTGAAGTAGGGTTTTGGAGCAATCAGCCCCAGCATTTT
V gene: TRBV9; D gene: TRBD1; J gene: TRBJ2-2; clone size: -; CDR3 length: 18; CDR3 protein: CASSAPGWGQGNTGELFF; CDR3 DNA: TGTGCCAGCAGCGCTCCCGGATGGGGACAGGGGAACACCGGGGAGCTGTTTTTT
V gene: TRBV5-8; D gene: -; J gene: TRBJ2-1; clone size: -; CDR3 length: 13; CDR3 protein: CAVQDRIFNEQFF; CDR3 DNA: TGTGCCGTACAGGACAGAATCTTCAATGAGCAGTTCTTC
V gene: TRBV15; D gene: TRBD1; J gene: TRBJ2-7; clone size: once; CDR3 length: 13; CDR3 protein: CATTRDRGLEQYF; CDR3 DNA: TGTGCCACCACCAGGGACAGGGGGCTAGAGCAGTACTTC
V gene: TRBV27; D gene: -; J gene: TRBJ2-7; clone size: -; CDR3 length: 16; CDR3 protein: CASTPFGTSYAYEQYF; CDR3 DNA: TGTGCCAGCACTCCTTTCGGGACAAGTTATGCATACGAGCAGTACTTC
V gene: TRBV6-5; D gene: -; J gene: TRBJ2-3; clone size: -; CDR3 length: 14; CDR3 protein: CASRRRHNTDTQYF; CDR3 DNA: TGTGCCAGCAGGCGACGACACAACACAGATACGCAGTATTTT
V gene: TRBV5-6; D gene: -; J gene: TRBJ1-1; clone size: few; CDR3 length: 14; CDR3 protein: CASSLVGTLTEAFF; CDR3 DNA: TGTGCCAGCAGCTTGGTGGGGACCTTAACTGAAGCTTTCTTT
V gene: TRBV30; D gene: TRBD2; J gene: TRBJ2-7; clone size: -; CDR3 length: 13; CDR3 protein: CAWSGGRSYEQYF; CDR3 DNA: TGTGCCTGGAGCGGGGGGAGGAGTTACGAGCAGTACTTC
V gene: TRBV12-3/TRBV12-4; D gene: -; J gene: TRBJ1-1; clone size: -; CDR3 length: 13; CDR3 protein: CASSLNRRAEAFF; CDR3 DNA: TGTGCCAGCAGTTTAAATCGGCGGGCTGAAGCTTTCTTT
V gene: TRBV3-1/TRBV3-2; D gene: -; J gene: TRBJ2-5; clone size: -; CDR3 length: 13; CDR3 protein: CASSQGDQETQYF; CDR3 DNA: TGTGCCAGCAGCCAAGGGGATCAAGAGACCCAGTACTTC
V gene: TRBV5-5; D gene: TRBD2; J gene: TRBJ2-7; clone size: once; CDR3 length: 13; CDR3 protein: CASSGLAFDEQYF; CDR3 DNA: TGTGCCAGCAGCGGACTAGCGTTCGACGAGCAGTACTTC
V gene: TRBV7-9; D gene: -; J gene: TRBJ2-7; clone size: -; CDR3 length: 16; CDR3 protein: CASSLVSWGSGYEQYF; CDR3 DNA: TGTGCCAGCAGCTTAGTTTCGTGGGGGAGTGGGTACGAGCAGTACTTC
V gene: TRBV10-3; D gene: -; J gene: TRBJ2-2; clone size: -; CDR3 length: 13; CDR3 protein: CAANSGNTGELFF; CDR3 DNA: TGTGCCGCAAATAGCGGAAACACCGGGGAGCTGTTTTTT
V gene: TRBV6-2/TRBV6-3; D gene: TRBD1; J gene: TRBJ2-1; clone size: -; CDR3 length: 17; CDR3 protein: CASSETFTGTAYNEQFF; CDR3 DNA: TGTGCCAGCAGTGAGACCTTTACCGGGACAGCATACAATGAGCAGTTCTTC
V gene: TRBV30; D gene: -; J gene: TRBJ1-4; clone size: -; CDR3 length: 14; CDR3 protein: CAWSAGTTNEKLFF; CDR3 DNA: TGTGCCTGGAGTGCAGGCACAACTAATGAAAAACTGTTTTTT
V gene: TRBV6-2/TRBV6-3; D gene: TRBD2; J gene: TRBJ2-1; clone size: once; CDR3 length: 20; CDR3 protein: CASSYPLQSSGSGSYNEQFF; CDR3 DNA: TGTGCCAGCAGTTACCCGCTCCAATCTAGCGGGAGCGGCTCCTACAATGAGCAGTTCTTC
V gene: TRBV28; D gene: -; J gene: TRBJ1-2; clone size: -; CDR3 length: 16; CDR3 protein: CASSFSKREGSYGYTF; CDR3 DNA: TGTGCCAGCAGTTTTTCCAAGCGAGAAGGGTCCTATGGCTACACCTTC